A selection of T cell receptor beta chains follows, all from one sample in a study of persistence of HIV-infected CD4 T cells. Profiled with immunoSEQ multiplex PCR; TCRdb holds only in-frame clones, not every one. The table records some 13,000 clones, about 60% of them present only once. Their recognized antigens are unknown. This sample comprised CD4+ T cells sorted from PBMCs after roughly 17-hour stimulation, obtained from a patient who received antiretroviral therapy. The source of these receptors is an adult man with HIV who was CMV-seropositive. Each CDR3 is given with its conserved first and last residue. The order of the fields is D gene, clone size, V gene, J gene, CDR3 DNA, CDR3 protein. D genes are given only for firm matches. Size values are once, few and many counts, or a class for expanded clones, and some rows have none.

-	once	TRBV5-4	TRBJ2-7	TGTGCCAGCAGCTTGTACCGCAGCACCTACGAGCAGTACTTC	CASSLYRSTYEQYF
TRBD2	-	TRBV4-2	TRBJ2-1	TGTGCCAGCAGCCTTGGACTAGCGGTAGGCAATGAGCAGTTCTTC	CASSLGLAVGNEQFF
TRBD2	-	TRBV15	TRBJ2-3	TGTGCCACCAGCCTCGTCCCGGGACTAGCGGGAGGAACAGATACGCAGTATTTT	CATSLVPGLAGGTDTQYF
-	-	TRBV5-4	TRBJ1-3	TGTGCCAGCAGCCTCGGCGGGGCGCGGGTTGGAAACACCATATATTTT	CASSLGGARVGNTIYF
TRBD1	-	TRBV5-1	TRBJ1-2	TGCGCCAGCAGCTTGGGGAGGGGGCAAGGCTACACCTTC	CASSLGRGQGYTF
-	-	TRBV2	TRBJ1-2	TGTGCCAGCAGTAGTCAGGGGAGCTATGGCTACACCTTC	CASSSQGSYGYTF
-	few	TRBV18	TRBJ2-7	TGTGCCAGCTCCTTACCCCCGAACTCCTACGAGCAGTACTTC	CASSLPPNSYEQYF
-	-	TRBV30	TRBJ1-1	TGTGCCTGGAGTGACCGGAGGATCGGGAATCCCACTGAAGCTTTCTTT	CAWSDRRIGNPTEAFF
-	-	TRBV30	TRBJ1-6	TGTGCCTGGAGCCCCGGGACGGCTAATTCACCCCTCCACTTT	CAWSPGTANSPLHF
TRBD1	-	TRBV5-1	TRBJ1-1	TGCGCCAGCAGCCCTCGACAGGGGAAGGGGTACACTGAAGCTTTCTTT	CASSPRQGKGYTEAFF
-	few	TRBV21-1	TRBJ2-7	TGTGCCAGCAGCAAAGGTTCTAGTCCCGCCTACGAGCAGTACTTC	CASSKGSSPAYEQYF
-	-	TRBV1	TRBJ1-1	TGCACCAGCAGCCAAGAGTGCGGCTTGAACACTGAAGCTTTCTTT	CTSSQECGLNTEAFF
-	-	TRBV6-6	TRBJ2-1	TGTGCCAGCAGTCTGTCCGGACAGTTGGTCCTTGCCCAGCAGTTCTTC	CASSLSGQLVLAQQFF
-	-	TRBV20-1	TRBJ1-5	TGCAGTGCTAGTCAGTTGGGTCGTCGGGACAAAAGCAATCAGCCCCAGCATTTT	CSASQLGRRDKSNQPQHF
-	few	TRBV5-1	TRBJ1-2	TGCGCCAGCAGCTTGGATCAGAGGGGATATGGCTACACCTTC	CASSLDQRGYGYTF
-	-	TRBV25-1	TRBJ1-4	TGTGCCAGCAGCCCCACACGGGCTAAGCGTGAAAAACTGTTTTTT	CASSPTRAKREKLFF
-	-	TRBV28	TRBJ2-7	TGTGCCAGCAGTTTAGGATGGGACCGCTTCTTC	CASSLGWDRFF
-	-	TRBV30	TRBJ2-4	TGTGCCTGGAGTGTTCAGCGACCGAGAGGAAACATTCAGTACTTC	CAWSVQRPRGNIQYF
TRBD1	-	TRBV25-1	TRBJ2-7	TGTGCCAGCAGTAGACAGGGTCTCTCCTACGAGCAGTACTTC	CASSRQGLSYEQYF
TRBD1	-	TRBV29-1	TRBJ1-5	TGCAGCGCCGTTCTACAGGGGACAGGCCAGCCCCAGCATTTT	CSAVLQGTGQPQHF
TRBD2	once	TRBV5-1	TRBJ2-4	TGCGCCAGCAGCTTGGCCTCGCGGGAGGGCCTACGTGGAAACATTCAGTACTTC	CASSLASREGLRGNIQYF
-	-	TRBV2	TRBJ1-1	TGTGCCAGCGAGCCACAGGTACCTGAAGCTTTCTTT	CASEPQVPEAFF
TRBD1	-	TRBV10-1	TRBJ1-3	TGCGCCAGCATCTTTCGGACAGGGCGAGACACCATATATTTT	CASIFRTGRDTIYF
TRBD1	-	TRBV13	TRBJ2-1	TGTGCCAGCAGTTTTACCGGGACAGTATCCAATGAGCAGTTCTTC	CASSFTGTVSNEQFF
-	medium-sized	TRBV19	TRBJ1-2	TGTGCCAGTAGTATTGGCCCAGGGATTAACTATGGCTACACCTTC	CASSIGPGINYGYTF
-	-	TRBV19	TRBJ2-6	TGTGCCAGTAGTATAGACCTCTCCTCTGGGGCCAACGTCCTGACTTTC	CASSIDLSSGANVLTF
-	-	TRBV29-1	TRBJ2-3	TGCAGCGTTGAAAGGTCAGACAGGCACCCAGATACGCAGTATTTT	CSVERSDRHPDTQYF
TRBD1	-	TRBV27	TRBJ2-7	TGTGCCAGCAGTAGAACAGGGGGTCTGAGCTCCTACGAGCAGTACTTC	CASSRTGGLSSYEQYF
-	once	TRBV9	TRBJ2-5	TGTGCCAGCAGCGAACGGGAAGAGACCCAGTACTTC	CASSEREETQYF
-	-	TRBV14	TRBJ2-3	TGTGCCAGCAGCCAAGCTACCGGGACCGCGCCGCAGTATTTT	CASSQATGTAPQYF
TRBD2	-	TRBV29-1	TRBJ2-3	TGCAGCGTAGCGGGGACCCCTGGCACAGATACGCAGTATTTT	CSVAGTPGTDTQYF
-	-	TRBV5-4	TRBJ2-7	TGTGCCAGCAGCTTGGGGACAGCGAGAAGCTCCTACGAGCAGTACTTC	CASSLGTARSSYEQYF
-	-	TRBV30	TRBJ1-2	TGTGCCTGGCTGACTCAGGGGCTCTATGGCTACACCTTC	CAWLTQGLYGYTF
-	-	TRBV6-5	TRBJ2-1	TGTGCCAGCAGTCTCCGGACAGCTTACAATGAGCAGTTCTTC	CASSLRTAYNEQFF
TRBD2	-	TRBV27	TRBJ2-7	TGTGCCAGCAGCACACGGACTAGCGGGAACCCCTACGAGCAGTACTTC	CASSTRTSGNPYEQYF
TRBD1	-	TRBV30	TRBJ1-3	TGTGCCTGGGACAGGGAAAGAAACACCATATATTTT	CAWDRERNTIYF
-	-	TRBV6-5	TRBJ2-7	TGTGCCAGCGGGTTTTCGGACAGCTCTTACGAGCAGTACTTC	CASGFSDSSYEQYF
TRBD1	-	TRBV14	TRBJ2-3	TGTGCCAGCAGCCAACTCGGGACAGCAAGAACAGATACGCAGTATTTT	CASSQLGTARTDTQYF
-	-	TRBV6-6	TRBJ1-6	TGTGCCAGCAGCCCCGGGGAGCCGTATTCACCCCTCCACTTT	CASSPGEPYSPLHF
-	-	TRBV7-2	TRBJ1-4	TGTGCCAGCAGCTTAGGAGGGTACGAACCTAATGAAAAACTGTTTTTT	CASSLGGYEPNEKLFF
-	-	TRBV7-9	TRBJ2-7	TGTGCCAGCAGCTTAGAGTCCCGCGGCGAGCAGTACTTC	CASSLESRGEQYF
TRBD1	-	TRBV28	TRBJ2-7	TGTGCCAGCAGCGGGGTTACAGGGGGCGTTTCCTACGAGCAGTACTTC	CASSGVTGGVSYEQYF
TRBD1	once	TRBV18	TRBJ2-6	TGTGCCAGCTCTCGACAGGGGACTGGGGCCAACGTCCTGACTTTC	CASSRQGTGANVLTF
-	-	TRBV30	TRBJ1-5	TGTGCCTGGAGTGTAGGGGACAATCAGCCCCAGCATTTT	CAWSVGDNQPQHF
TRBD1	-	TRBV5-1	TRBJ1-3	TGCGCCAGCAGCGGGGGACAGGGTACTGGAAACACCATATATTTT	CASSGGQGTGNTIYF
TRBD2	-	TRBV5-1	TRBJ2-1	TGCGCCAGCACCGAGCCCCAACGGGGGGGATACAATGAGCAGTTCTTC	CASTEPQRGGYNEQFF
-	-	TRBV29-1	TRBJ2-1	TGCAGCGTTGAAGAGACAACAGCGGTGGGAGAGCAGTTCTTC	CSVEETTAVGEQFF
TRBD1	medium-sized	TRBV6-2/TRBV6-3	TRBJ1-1	TGTGCCAGCAGTTCATCCCTACGCAGGGGGAGCACTGAAGCTTTCTTT	CASSSSLRRGSTEAFF
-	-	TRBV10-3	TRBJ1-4	TGTGCCATCAGGGAGGGGGTAACTAATGAAAAACTGTTTTTT	CAIREGVTNEKLFF
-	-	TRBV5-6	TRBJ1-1	TGTGCCAGCCAGCTCCGGGCGTTGTCGGGCACTGAAGCTTTCTTT	CASQLRALSGTEAFF
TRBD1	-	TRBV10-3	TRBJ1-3	TGTGCCATCAGGGGGACAGGGACTGGAAACACCATATATTTT	CAIRGTGTGNTIYF
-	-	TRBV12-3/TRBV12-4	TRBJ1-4	TGTGCCAGCAGTCTTACTTGGGGGGAAAAACTGTTTTTT	CASSLTWGEKLFF
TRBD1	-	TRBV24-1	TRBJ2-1	TGTGCCACCAGCCGGACAGGGGGGACTGAGCAGTTCTTC	CATSRTGGTEQFF
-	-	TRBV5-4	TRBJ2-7	TGTGCCAGCAGCTTGGCGGGGAGGGGGCTATCCTACGAGCAGTACTTC	CASSLAGRGLSYEQYF